These 5 T cell receptor beta chains share one sample of origin, sequenced in a study of spatial heterogeneity in lung cancer. TCRdb itself ran the 5' RACE reads through MiXCR, one entry per CDR3 protein. The sample yields fewer than 100,000 distinct CDR3 sequences, roughly 19% seen once. Time point given: blood at routine non-recurrence follow-up after resection. The material sequenced was PBMCs, taken at follow-up. All receptors come from a male donor with early-stage non-small cell lung cancer.

In this sample, this clonotype turned up once. The V and J genes are TRBV4-3 and TRBJ2-2, with 8 bases identical to TRBD2. The CDR3 has 16 amino acids. The germline V gene has CDR1 LGHNA and CDR2 YSLEER. The ends lost 2 bases at V and 6 bases at J; junction bases unmatched: 8. This CDR3 is CASSQPGLGIAGELFF. CDR3 sequence (DNA): TGCGCCAGCAGCCAACCGGGACTAGGAATAGCCGGGGAGCTGTTTTTT.

To note about this clonotype: Sequence at one end of the junction differs from germline and may be a read error. The chain recombines TRBV10-2 with TRBJ2-5; D is ambiguous. The CDR3 covers 14 residues. The germline V gene has CDR1 WSHSY and CDR2 SAAADI. In DNA form, the CDR3 reads TGCGCCAGCAGAGAGTCTACAGCCGGGGAGACCCAGTACTTC. It specifies CASRESTAGETQYF.

The chain carries TRBV14 and TRBJ1-1, with D unclear. Per germline, CDR1 SGHDN and CDR2 FVKESK. This CDR3 is built from 13 residues. V lost 2 bases, J lost 0 bases, and 4 bases lay in between. The CDR3 spells CASSQYVNTEAFF. The CDR3 nucleotides are TGTGCCAGCAGCCAATATGTGAACACTGAAGCTTTCTTT.

Regarding this clonotype: This may arise from a read error, as a much more abundant clone is one base away. This chain links TRBV2 with TRBJ2-4; D unresolved. Germline CDR1 is SNHLY and CDR2 is FYNNEI. The V gene lost 7 bases and the J gene lost 2 bases, with 3 bases spanning the gap. The CDR3 contains 11 residues. The CDR3, as DNA: TGTGCCAGCATGCCCAAAAACATTCAGTACTTC. This encodes CASMPKNIQYF.

The J gene is TRBJ2-3, the V gene TRBV12-3 or TRBV12-4; 11 bases map to TRBD2. The CDR3 spans 16 residues. Unmatched junction bases numbered 8, after V lost 5 bases and J lost 4 bases. CDR3 loop: CASSGVLAGAADTQYF. The CDR3 DNA reads as TGTGCCAGCAGTGGCGTACTAGCGGGGGCTGCAGATACGCAGTATTTT.